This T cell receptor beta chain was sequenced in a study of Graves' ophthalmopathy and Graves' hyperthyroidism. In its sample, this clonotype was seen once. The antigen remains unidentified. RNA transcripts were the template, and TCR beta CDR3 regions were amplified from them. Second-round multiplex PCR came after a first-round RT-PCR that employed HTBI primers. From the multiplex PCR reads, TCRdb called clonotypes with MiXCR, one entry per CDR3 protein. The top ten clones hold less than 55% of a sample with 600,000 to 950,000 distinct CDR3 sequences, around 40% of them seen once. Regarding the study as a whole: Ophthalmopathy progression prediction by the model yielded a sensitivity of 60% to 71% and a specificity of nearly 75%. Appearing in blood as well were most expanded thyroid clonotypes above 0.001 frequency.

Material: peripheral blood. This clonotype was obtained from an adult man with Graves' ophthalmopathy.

The CDR3 loop is CAISGQANSPLHF. The CDR3 DNA follows: TGTGCCATCAGTGGACAGGCTAATTCACCCCTCCACTTT. The chain employs TRBV10-3 and TRBJ1-6, with D possibly TRBD1 on 6 matching bases. Trimming shortened V by 4 bases and J by 6 bases, and 7 bases separated the two germline ends. This CDR3 is 13 amino acids long. Germline CDR1 ENHRY, CDR2 SYGVKD.